At least ten counts were recorded for the clone carrying this TCR beta chain. Its specificity is unknown. This entry belongs to a study of naive and memory T cell subsets. This CDR3 is 11 amino acids long. Deletions cut 7 bases from V and 4 bases from J, with 10 bases between. In germline, CDR1 is SQVTM, CDR2 ANQGSEA. Both TRBC1 and TRBC2 were covered by a beta constant-region primer of two equimolar oligonucleotides. Four rounds of PCR amplified the ligated cDNA using nested alpha and beta constant-region primers plus SP2. Ligation attached a single-stranded oligonucleotide with a 12-nucleotide UMI and the SP2 primer to the cDNA 3' end. Via MiXCR, TCRdb re-called the UMI-ligation and nested PCR reads, giving one row per CDR3 protein. There are just over 80,000 distinct CDR3 sequences in the sample; 9% to 9.5% occur only once, and less than 1.5% lies in the top ten. General study results and limits: Gini index rose across naive, CM, EM and EMRA in CD4 and CD8. A few larger clonotypes appeared in naive repertoires, especially CD8, possibly memory cells re-expressing CD45RA.

The TCR comes from a human donor in good health. Material: naive CD8+ T cells from blood. This chain connects TRBV29-1 to TRBJ1-2; D unclear. The chain's CDR3 is CSAYSIYGYTF. In DNA form, the CDR3 reads TGCAGCGCATACAGCATCTATGGCTACACCTTC.